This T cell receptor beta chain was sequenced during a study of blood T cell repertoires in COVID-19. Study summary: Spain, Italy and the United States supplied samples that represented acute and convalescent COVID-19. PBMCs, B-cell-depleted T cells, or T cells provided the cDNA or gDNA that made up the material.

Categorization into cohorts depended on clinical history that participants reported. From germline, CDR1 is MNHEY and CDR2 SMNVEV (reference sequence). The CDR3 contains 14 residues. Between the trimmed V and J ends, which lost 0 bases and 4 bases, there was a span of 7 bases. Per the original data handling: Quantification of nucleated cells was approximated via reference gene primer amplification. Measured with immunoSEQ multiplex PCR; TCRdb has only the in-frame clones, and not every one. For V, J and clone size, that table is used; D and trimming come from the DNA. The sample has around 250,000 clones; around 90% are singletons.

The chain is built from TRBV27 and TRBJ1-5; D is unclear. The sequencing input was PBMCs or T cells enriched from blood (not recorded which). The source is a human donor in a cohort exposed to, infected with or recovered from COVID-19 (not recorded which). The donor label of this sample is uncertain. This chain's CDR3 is CASSLSRQNQPQHF. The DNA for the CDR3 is TGTGCCAGCAGTTTATCGCGGCAAAATCAGCCCCAGCATTTT.